The TCR beta chain under discussion was sequenced for a study of high-grade serous ovarian cancer treatment subgroups. About the research overall: On average, roughly 15,000 reads and roughly 7,000 unique TCR beta rearrangements were obtained per sample. Regarding the study as a whole: TCR clonal relatedness correlated positively with neoantigen level. Spatial context was lost because tumors were sequenced in bulk.

The germline V and J ends were trimmed by 0 bases and 6 bases, with 13 bases remaining between them. The length of the CDR3 is 14 residues. Germline V lookup: CDR1 SGHRS, CDR2 YFSETQ. The data were produced by immunoSEQ multiplex PCR, yet TCRdb's version contains in-frame clones alone and is incomplete. This repertoire shows some 7,700 clones, 65% to 85% found once; its top ten account for roughly 12%. Tumor samples were obtained before definitive surgery or chemotherapy. This clone ranks as large. As yet, its antigen is unknown. The clonotype originates from a human donor with high-grade serous ovarian cancer. Sequencing input: tumor tissue. This chain connects TRBV5-1 to TRBJ2-7; D is perhaps TRBD2 (6 bases). The CDR3, as DNA: TGCGCCAGCAGCTTGGGGGCGGGGCTGGCCGAGCAGTACTTC. As protein: CASSLGAGLAEQYF.